These 19 T cell receptor beta chains originate from one sample sequenced in a study of preoperative IRX-2 immunotherapy in early breast cancer. The treatment was: preoperative locoregional IRX-2 cytokine immunotherapy. Here immunoSEQ multiplex PCR was the method, and the copy in TCRdb shows in-frame clones only, minus some. Among approximately 27,000 clones listed, 70% to 90% were seen once. The sample consisted of lymph node tissue, taken after IRX-2 immunotherapy. The receptors come from a human donor with breast cancer.

The count of this clone is one. The V gene is TRBV6-8, the J gene TRBJ1-5; no firm D call. Germline V CDR1 and CDR2: MNHGY, SAAAGT. Trimming cost V 6 bases and J 4 bases, with 10 bases left between them. This CDR3 has 13 residues. The CDR3 DNA reads as TGTGCCAGCAGCACGGAGCTAAATCAGCCCCAGCATTTT. It yields the protein CASSTELNQPQHF.

The CDR3 spells CASTTTAIVNTEAFF. The CDR3 DNA reads as TGTGCCAGTACCACCACAGCAATAGTAAACACTGAAGCTTTCTTT. The chain uses TRBV19 and TRBJ1-1; D not certain. V was clipped by 7 bases and J by 2 bases, with 17 bases between them. The CDR3 spans 15 residues. CDR1 and CDR2 from the germline V gene are LNHDA and SQIVND (reference sequence).

This clone was observed once. The V and J genes are TRBV29-1 and TRBJ1-2; TRBD1 might be the D (5 bases). Germline V gene sequence: CDR1 SQVTM, CDR2 ANQGSEA. The CDR3 is made up of 14 amino acids. V lost 0 bases and J lost 2, with 10 bases in between. In nucleotides, the CDR3 is TGCAGCGTTGAAGACAGGGACCGCAACTATGGCTACACCTTC. Its protein product is CSVEDRDRNYGYTF.

This sequence joins TRBV9 and TRBJ2-2; 9 nucleotides align to TRBD1. There are 16 residues in the CDR3. The germline gives CDR1 SGDLS, CDR2 YYNGEE. V was pared by 4 bases and J by 3 bases, with 7 bases of the junction left unmatched. CDR3 in DNA: TGTGCCAGCAGCCCGCGGACAGGGGAGGACACCGGGGAGCTGTTTTTT. It yields the protein CASSPRTGEDTGELFF.

The V call is TRBV10-3, the J call TRBJ1-4; D gene uncertain. Germline CDR1 reads ENHRY; CDR2 reads SYGVKD. V lost 0 bases, J lost 8 bases, and 13 bases lay in between. The CDR3 sequence is 15 residues long. As DNA, the CDR3 is TGTGCCATCAGTGAGTCGACGGGCTCCAGAGAAAAACTGTTTTTT. The encoded protein is CAISESTGSREKLFF.

This clone appeared once. CDR3 in amino acids: CASSNGGTDEQYF. Written as DNA, the CDR3 is TGTGCCAGTAGTAACGGGGGGACGGACGAGCAGTACTTC. The chain is built from TRBV19 and TRBJ2-7, with 7 nucleotides matching TRBD2. Germline CDR1 is LNHDA and CDR2 is SQIVND (reference sequence). The CDR3 runs 13 residues. The V gene end was trimmed by 4 bases and the J gene end by 5 bases; junction bases not matched to a gene: 5.

The count of this clone is one. The chain combines TRBV23-1 with TRBJ2-7; 7 bases are a match to TRBD1. TRBV23-1 is an ORF; its function is uncertain. The CDR3 runs to 15 residues. V lost 6 bases, J lost 2 bases, and 10 bases stayed unmatched. DNA for the CDR3: TGCGCCAGCAGCCAAGAGGACAGGCCGACCTACGAGCAGTACTTC. Protein sequence: CASSQEDRPTYEQYF.

This rearrangement joins TRBV15 to TRBJ1-5; D is unresolved. The CDR3 is made up of 14 amino acids. Trimming left V 3 bases short and J 9 bases short, with 15 bases between. Germline V lookup: CDR1 LNHNV, CDR2 YYDKDF (reference sequence). The CDR3 DNA reads as TGTGCCACCAGCAGCGACCAATTAGGGATGCCCCAGCATTTT. Its translation is CATSSDQLGMPQHF.

This clone was observed a handful of times. The V gene is TRBV6-8, the J gene TRBJ1-1, with no clear D. The CDR3 has 13 residues. CDR1 is MNHGY and CDR2 is SAAAGT in the germline V gene. Trimming left V 10 bases short and J 5 bases short, with 17 bases between. The CDR3, as DNA: TGTGCCAACCGCCTCGGAGGGAGGACTGAAGCTTTCTTT. This translates into CANRLGGRTEAFF.

The rearrangement links TRBV6-8 to TRBJ1-4; D unresolved. CDR1 and CDR2 from the germline V gene are MNHGY and SAAAGT. Trimming pared 4 bases from V and 3 bases from J, leaving 12 bases between. This CDR3 comprises 15 residues. Here the CDR3 DNA reads TGTGCCAGCAGTTTGTTTTCTACGGCTAATGAAAAACTGTTTTTT. Translation: CASSLFSTANEKLFF.

J is TRBJ2-6 and V is TRBV29-1; the match to TRBD1 covers 8 bases. This CDR3 has 15 residues. Germline V CDR1 and CDR2: SQVTM, ANQGSEA. Germline trimming cut 6 bases from V and 2 bases from J; bases unmatched to any gene: 6. The CDR3 coding sequence is TGCAGCGTATACGGGACAGGAGCTGGGGCCAACGTCCTGACTTTC. It translates to CSVYGTGAGANVLTF. Combining the CDR3 with reference TRBV29-1 and TRBJ2-6 gives the whole variable domain SAVISQKPSRDICQRGTSLTIQCQVDSQVTMMFWYRQQPGQSLTLIATANQGSEATYESGFVIDKFPISRPNLTFSTLTVSNMSPEDSSIYLCSVYGTGAGANVLTFGAGSRLTVL.

The chain employs TRBV6-8 and TRBJ1-4, with a weak D call TRBD1 (6 bases). Trimming shortened V by 2 bases and J by 8 bases, and 9 bases separated the two germline ends. The CDR3 consists of 13 residues. From germline, CDR1 is MNHGY and CDR2 SAAAGT. This CDR3 is CASSYRGGEKLFF. The CDR3 nucleotides are TGTGCCAGCAGTTACAGGGGGGGCGAAAAACTGTTTTTT.

This rearrangement joins TRBV19 to TRBJ1-1, with a weak D call TRBD1 (5 bases). Germline-derived CDR1 and CDR2 are LNHDA and SQIVND (reference sequence). CDR3 size: 16 residues. Trimming removed 3 bases at V and 0 bases at J, with 14 bases between. The CDR3 here is CASSIGRTILNTEAFF. The CDR3 DNA reads as TGTGCCAGTAGTATCGGACGGACAATATTGAACACTGAAGCTTTCTTT.

In this sample, this clone turned up once. The CDR3 coding sequence is TGTGCCAGCAGTGATACAGGGGGCTATGGCTACACCTTC. The encoded protein is CASSDTGGYGYTF. The chain employs TRBV9 and TRBJ1-2; TRBD1 matches at 8 bases. Germline loops: CDR1 SGDLS, CDR2 YYNGEE. This CDR3 spans 13 amino acids. The V gene end was trimmed by 5 bases and the J gene end by 4 bases; junction bases not matched to a gene: 4.

The chain joins TRBV28 to TRBJ2-5; 7 bases line up with TRBD2. Trimming removed 6 bases from V and 3 bases from J; junction bases left unmatched: 10. This CDR3 has 15 amino acids. Germline CDR1 reads MDHEN; CDR2 reads SYDVKM. CDR3 in amino acids: CASSLATSPKETQYF. In DNA, the CDR3 is TGTGCCAGCAGCCTCGCGACTAGCCCCAAAGAGACCCAGTACTTC.

This clone showed up just a few times. The chain recombines TRBV12-5 with TRBJ1-1; D is unresolved. Germline V gives CDR1 LGHNT, CDR2 FRNRAP. The CDR3 sequence is 15 residues long. DNA of the CDR3: TGTGCCAGCCTTACATCGGAAAGGATGAACACTGAAGCTTTCTTT. Protein sequence: CASLTSERMNTEAFF.

V and J are TRBV19 and TRBJ2-7; a weak D match, TRBD1 (6 bases). The germline V and J ends were trimmed by 3 bases and 5 bases, with 20 bases remaining between them. CDR3 length: 16 residues. The germline V gene has CDR1 LNHDA and CDR2 SQIVND (reference sequence). The CDR3 region has the DNA TGTGCCAGTAGTATTGGCCGTCAGACAGGACATAACGAGCAGTACTTC. It yields the protein CASSIGRQTGHNEQYF.

This chain joins TRBV19 and TRBJ2-1, with TRBD1 matching 7 bases. The junction had 8 bases not matched to a gene; V was cut back by 1 base and J by 5 bases. CDR3 length: 16 amino acids. Germline V gives CDR1 LNHDA, CDR2 SQIVND (reference sequence). The CDR3 is CASSIVLRQGDNEQFF. CDR3 bases: TGTGCCAGTAGTATAGTGCTCCGGCAGGGGGACAATGAGCAGTTCTTC. The whole variable domain, remainder taken from reference TRBV19 and TRBJ2-1, is DGGITQSPKYLFRKEGQNVTLSCEQNLNHDAMYWYRQDPGQGLRLIYYSQIVNDFQKGDIAEGYSVSREKKESFPLTVTSAQKNPTAFYLCASSIVLRQGDNEQFFGPGTRLTVL.

This clone was observed a handful of times. The V call is TRBV19, the J call TRBJ1-5; D may be TRBD1 (5 bases). Germline V gives CDR1 LNHDA, CDR2 SQIVND (reference sequence). V was clipped by 5 bases and J by 9 bases, with 14 bases between them. This CDR3 contains 13 residues. Written as DNA, the CDR3 is TGTGCCAGTAGTCCCCAGGGCGAGGGGCCCCAGCATTTT. It codes for CASSPQGEGPQHF.